This record concerns one TCR beta chain sequence. A v3.0 immunoSEQ assay was performed at survey level. TCRdb's copy holds only in-frame clones and misses some; the assay was immunoSEQ multiplex PCR. The sample has tens of thousands of clones, more than 75% seen once. Germline assignment: CDR1 MDHEN and CDR2 SYDVKM. V shed 4 bases and J shed 6 bases, with 15 bases lying between them. The CDR3 covers 14 residues. This sample stems from a study of long-term antiretroviral therapy in people with HIV. This sequence originates from a woman aged 35 to 49 with HIV. Sample: unsorted PBMCs, taken 0.5 years after starting antiretroviral therapy. V and J are TRBV28 and TRBJ1-2; D remains ambiguous. CDR3 region: CASSSRWSPNGYTF. In DNA form, the CDR3 reads TGTGCCAGCAGTTCCAGATGGTCACCTAATGGCTACACCTTC.